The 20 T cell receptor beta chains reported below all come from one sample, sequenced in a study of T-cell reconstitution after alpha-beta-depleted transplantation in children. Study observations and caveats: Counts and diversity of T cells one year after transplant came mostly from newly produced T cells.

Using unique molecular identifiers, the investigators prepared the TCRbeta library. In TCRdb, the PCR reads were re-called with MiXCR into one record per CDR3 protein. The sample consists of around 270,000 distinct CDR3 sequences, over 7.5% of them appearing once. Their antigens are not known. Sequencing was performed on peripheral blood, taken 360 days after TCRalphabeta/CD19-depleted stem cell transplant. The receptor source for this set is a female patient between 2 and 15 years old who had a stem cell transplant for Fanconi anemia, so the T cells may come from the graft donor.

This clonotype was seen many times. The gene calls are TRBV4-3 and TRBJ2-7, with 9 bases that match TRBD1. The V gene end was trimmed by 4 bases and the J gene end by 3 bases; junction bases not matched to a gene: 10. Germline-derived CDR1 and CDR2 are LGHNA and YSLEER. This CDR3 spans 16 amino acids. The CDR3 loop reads CASSPELGQGFYEQYF. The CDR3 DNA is TGCGCCAGCAGCCCCGAGTTGGGACAGGGCTTCTACGAGCAGTACTTC.

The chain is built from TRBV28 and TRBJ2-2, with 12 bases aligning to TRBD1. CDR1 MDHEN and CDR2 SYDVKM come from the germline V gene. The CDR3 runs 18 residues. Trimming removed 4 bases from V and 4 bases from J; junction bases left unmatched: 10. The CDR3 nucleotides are TGTGCCAGCAGTTCCAGGGGGGGGACAGGGGGCACCACCGGGGAGCTGTTTTTT. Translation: CASSSRGGTGGTTGELFF. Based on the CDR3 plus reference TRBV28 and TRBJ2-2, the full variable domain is DVKVTQSSRYLVKRTGEKVFLECVQDMDHENMFWYRQDPGLGLRLIYFSYDVKMKEKGDIPEGYSVSREKKERFSLILESASTNQTSMYLCASSSRGGTGGTTGELFFGEGSRLTVL.

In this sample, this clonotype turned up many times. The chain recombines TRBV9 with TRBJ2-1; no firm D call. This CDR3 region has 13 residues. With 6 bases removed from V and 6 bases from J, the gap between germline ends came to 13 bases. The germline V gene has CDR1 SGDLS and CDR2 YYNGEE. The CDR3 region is CASKGRVTNEQFF. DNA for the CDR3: TGTGCCAGCAAGGGAAGAGTAACCAATGAGCAGTTCTTC.

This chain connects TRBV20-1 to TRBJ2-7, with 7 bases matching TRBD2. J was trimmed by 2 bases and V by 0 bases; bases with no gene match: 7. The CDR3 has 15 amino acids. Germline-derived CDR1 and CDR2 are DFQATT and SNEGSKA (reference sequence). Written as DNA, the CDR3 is TGCAGTGCTAGAGATCCTGGCGGGAGCCCCTACGAGCAGTACTTC. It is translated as CSARDPGGSPYEQYF.

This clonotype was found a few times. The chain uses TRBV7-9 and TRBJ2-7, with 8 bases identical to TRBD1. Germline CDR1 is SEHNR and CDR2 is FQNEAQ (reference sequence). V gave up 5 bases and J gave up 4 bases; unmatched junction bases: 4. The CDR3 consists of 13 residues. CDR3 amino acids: CASSRQGRYEQYF. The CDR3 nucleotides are TGTGCCAGCAGCCGACAGGGGAGGTACGAGCAGTACTTC.

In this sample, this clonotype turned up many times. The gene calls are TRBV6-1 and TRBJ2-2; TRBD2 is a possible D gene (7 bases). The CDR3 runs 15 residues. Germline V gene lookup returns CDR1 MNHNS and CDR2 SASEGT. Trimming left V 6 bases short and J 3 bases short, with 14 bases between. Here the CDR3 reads CASRRWGGDTGELFF. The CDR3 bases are TGTGCCAGCAGGCGATGGGGGGGCGACACCGGGGAGCTGTTTTTT.

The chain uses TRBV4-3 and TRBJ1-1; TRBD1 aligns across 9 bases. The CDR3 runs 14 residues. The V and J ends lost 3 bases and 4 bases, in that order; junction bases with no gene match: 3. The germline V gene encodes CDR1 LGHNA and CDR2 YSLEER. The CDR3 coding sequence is TGCGCCAGCAGCCAGGGGACAGGGACCACTGAAGCTTTCTTT. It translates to CASSQGTGTTEAFF.

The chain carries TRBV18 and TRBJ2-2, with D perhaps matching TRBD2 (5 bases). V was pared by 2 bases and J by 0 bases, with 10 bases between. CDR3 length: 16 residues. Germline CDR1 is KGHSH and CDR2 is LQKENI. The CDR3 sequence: CASSPFSASNTGELFF. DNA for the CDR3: TGTGCCAGCTCACCATTTAGCGCCTCGAACACCGGGGAGCTGTTTTTT.

CDR3 sequence reads: CASSLRFLSGNTIYF. CDR3 nucleotides: TGTGCCAGCAGTTTAAGATTTCTCTCTGGAAACACCATATATTTT. V and J are TRBV27 and TRBJ1-3; D unresolved. CDR1 is MNHEY, CDR2 SMNVEV, per germline (reference sequence). Trimming took 2 bases from V and 0 from J, leaving 8 bases between them. This CDR3 is 15 amino acids long.

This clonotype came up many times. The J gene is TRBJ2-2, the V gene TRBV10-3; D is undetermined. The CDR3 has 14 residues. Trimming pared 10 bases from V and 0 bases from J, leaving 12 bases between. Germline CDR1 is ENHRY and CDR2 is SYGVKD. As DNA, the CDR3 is TGTGCCACTGCCCAGCAAACGAACACCGGGGAGCTGTTTTTT. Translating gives CATAQQTNTGELFF.

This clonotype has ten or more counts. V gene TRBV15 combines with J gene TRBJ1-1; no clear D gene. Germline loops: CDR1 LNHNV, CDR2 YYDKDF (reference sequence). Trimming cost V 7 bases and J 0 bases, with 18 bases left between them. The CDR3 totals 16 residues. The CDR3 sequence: CATTNREGGMNTEAFF. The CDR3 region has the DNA TGTGCCACCACGAACCGAGAAGGCGGAATGAACACTGAAGCTTTCTTT. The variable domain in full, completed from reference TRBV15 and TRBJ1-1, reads DAMVIQNPRYQVTQFGKPVTLSCSQTLNHNVMYWYQQKSSQAPKLLFHYYDKDFNNEADTPDNFQSRRPNTSFCFLDIRSPGLGDTAMYLCATTNREGGMNTEAFFGQGTRLTVV.

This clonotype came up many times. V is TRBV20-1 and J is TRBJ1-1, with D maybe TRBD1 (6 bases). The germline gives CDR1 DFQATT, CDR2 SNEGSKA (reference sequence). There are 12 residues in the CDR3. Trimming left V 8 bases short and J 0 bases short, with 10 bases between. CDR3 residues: CSPGHLNTEAFF. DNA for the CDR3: TGCAGTCCGGGACACTTGAACACTGAAGCTTTCTTT.

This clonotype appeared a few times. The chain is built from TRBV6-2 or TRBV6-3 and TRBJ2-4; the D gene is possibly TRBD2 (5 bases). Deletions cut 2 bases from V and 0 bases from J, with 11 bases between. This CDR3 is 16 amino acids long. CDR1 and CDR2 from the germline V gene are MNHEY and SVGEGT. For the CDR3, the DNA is TGTGCCAGCAGTTACCGAGGGATTACAGCCAAAAACATTCAGTACTTC. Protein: CASSYRGITAKNIQYF.

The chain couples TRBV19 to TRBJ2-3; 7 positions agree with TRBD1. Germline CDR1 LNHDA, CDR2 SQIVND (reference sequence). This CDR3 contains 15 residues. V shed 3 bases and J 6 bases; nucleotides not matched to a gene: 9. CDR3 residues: CASSIQRGRVDTQYF. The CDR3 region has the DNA TGTGCCAGTAGTATCCAAAGGGGGCGCGTGGATACGCAGTATTTT.

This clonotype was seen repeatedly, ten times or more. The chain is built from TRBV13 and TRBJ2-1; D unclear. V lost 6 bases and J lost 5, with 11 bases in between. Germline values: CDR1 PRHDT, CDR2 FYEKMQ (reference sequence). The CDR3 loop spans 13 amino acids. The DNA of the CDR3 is TGTGCCAGCAGAAAAGACACAGACAATGAGCAGTTCTTC. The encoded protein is CASRKDTDNEQFF.

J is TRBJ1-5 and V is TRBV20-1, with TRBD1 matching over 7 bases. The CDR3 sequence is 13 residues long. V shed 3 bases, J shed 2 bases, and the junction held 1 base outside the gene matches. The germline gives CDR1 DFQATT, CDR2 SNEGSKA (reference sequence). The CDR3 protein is CSASRGGNQPQHF. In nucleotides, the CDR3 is TGCAGTGCTAGCAGGGGGGGCAATCAGCCCCAGCATTTT.

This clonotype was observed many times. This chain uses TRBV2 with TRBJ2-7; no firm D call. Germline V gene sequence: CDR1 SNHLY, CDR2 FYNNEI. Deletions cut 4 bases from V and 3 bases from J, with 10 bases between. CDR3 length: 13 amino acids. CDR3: CASSGVLGYEQYF. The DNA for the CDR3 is TGTGCCAGCAGTGGTGTGTTGGGCTACGAGCAGTACTTC.

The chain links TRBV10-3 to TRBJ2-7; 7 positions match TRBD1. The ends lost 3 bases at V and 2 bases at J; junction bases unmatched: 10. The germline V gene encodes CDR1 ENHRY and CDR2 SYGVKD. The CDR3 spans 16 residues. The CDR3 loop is CAISDVQGIITYEQYF. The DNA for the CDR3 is TGTGCCATCAGTGATGTACAGGGGATCATAACCTACGAGCAGTACTTC.

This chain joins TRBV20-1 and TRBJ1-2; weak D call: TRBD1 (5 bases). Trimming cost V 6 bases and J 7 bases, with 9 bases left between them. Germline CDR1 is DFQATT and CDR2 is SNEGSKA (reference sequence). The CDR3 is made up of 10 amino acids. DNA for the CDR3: TGCAGTGCGCCAGGGCTTGGCTACACCTTC. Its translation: CSAPGLGYTF.

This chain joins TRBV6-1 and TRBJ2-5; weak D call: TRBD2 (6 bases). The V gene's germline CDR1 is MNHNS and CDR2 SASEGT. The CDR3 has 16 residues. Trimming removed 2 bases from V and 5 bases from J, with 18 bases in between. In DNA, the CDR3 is TGTGCCAGCAGTGAACTCGGGACTCACCTCATCGAGACCCAGTACTTC. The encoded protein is CASSELGTHLIETQYF.